The clone carrying this TCR beta chain was observed a handful of times. The entry originates in a study of technical replicates of blood from a handful of donors. The V gene's germline CDR1 is SGHRS and CDR2 YFSETQ. The length of the CDR3 is 14 residues. The V end lost 4 bases, the J end lost 0 bases, and 10 bases lay between the germline ends. Sequenced by immunoSEQ multiplex PCR; TCRdb stores in-frame clones only, minus some. The sample has tens of thousands of clones, under 95% seen once; the top ten hold just over 0.25%. V is TRBV5-1 and J is TRBJ1-1; perhaps TRBD1 as D (5 bases). The specimen sequenced was T cells isolated from PBMCs. The TCR was taken from a human donor in good health. The CDR3 sequence is CASSHSGLNTEAFF. The CDR3 DNA follows: TGCGCCAGCAGCCACTCAGGGCTGAACACTGAAGCTTTCTTT.